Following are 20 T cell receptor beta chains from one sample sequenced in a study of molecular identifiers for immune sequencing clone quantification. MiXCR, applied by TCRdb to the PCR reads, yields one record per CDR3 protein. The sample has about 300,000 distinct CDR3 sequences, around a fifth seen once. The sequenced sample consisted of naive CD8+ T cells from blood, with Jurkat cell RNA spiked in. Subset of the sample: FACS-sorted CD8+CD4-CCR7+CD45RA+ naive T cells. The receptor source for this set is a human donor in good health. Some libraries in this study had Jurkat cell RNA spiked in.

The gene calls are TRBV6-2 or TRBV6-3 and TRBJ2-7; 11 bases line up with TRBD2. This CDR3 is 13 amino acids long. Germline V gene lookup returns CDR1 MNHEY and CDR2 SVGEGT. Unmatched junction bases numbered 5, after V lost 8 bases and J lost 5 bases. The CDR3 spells CASGLLAGDEQYF. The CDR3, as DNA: TGTGCCAGCGGTCTACTAGCGGGAGACGAGCAGTACTTC.

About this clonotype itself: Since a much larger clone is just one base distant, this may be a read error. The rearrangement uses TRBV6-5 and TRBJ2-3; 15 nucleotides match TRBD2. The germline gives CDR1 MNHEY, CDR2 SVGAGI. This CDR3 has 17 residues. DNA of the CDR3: TGTGCCAGCAGTTACTCGGGACTAGCGGGGGGCACAGATATGCAGTATTTT. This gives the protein CASSYSGLAGGTDMQYF.

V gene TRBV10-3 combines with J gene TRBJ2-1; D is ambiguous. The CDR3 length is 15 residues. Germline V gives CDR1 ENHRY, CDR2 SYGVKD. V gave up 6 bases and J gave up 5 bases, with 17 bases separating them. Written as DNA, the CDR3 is TGTGCCATCAGAGAGGAGAGGTATGGAAACAATGAGCAGTTCTTC. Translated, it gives CAIREERYGNNEQFF.

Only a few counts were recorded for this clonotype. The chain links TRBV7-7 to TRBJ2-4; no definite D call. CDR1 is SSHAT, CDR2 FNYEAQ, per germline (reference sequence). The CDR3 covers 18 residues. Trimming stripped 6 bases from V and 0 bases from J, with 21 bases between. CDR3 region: CASRLVEEKTLAKNIQYF. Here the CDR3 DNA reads TGTGCCAGCAGGCTTGTAGAGGAGAAGACCCTAGCCAAAAACATTCAGTACTTC.

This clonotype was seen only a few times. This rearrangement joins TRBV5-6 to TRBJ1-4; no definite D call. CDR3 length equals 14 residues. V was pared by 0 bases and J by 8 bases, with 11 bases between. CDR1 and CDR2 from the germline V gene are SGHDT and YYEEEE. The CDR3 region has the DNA TGTGCCAGCAGCTTGGAAGCGGTGCGAGAAAAACTGTTTTTT. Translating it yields CASSLEAVREKLFF.

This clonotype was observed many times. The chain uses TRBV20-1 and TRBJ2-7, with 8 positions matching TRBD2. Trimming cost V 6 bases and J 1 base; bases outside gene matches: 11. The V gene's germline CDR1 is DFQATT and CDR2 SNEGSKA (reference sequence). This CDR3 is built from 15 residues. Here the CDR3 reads CSANFGTRGSYEQYF. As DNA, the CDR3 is TGCAGTGCAAACTTCGGGACTAGGGGATCCTACGAGCAGTACTTC.

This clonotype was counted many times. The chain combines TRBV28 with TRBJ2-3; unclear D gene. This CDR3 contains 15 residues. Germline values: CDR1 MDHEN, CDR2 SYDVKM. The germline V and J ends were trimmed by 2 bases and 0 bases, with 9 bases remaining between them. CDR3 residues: CASSLRAVSTDTQYF. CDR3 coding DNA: TGTGCCAGCAGTTTACGGGCAGTTAGCACAGATACGCAGTATTTT.

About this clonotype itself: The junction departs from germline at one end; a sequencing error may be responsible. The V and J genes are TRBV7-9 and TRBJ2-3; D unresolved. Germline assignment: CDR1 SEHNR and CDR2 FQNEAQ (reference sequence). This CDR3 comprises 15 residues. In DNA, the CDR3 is TGCGCCAGCAGCCCGAGCGCGAGCCTGACAGATACGCAGTATTTT. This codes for CASSPSASLTDTQYF.

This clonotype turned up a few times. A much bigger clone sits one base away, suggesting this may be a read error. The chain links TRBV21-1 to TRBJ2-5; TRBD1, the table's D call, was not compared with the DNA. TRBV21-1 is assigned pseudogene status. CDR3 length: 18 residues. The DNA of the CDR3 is TGTGCCAGCAGCAAACCTCTCCTAGACAACAGGATACGAGAGACCCAGTACTTC. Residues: CASSKPLLDNRIRETQYF.

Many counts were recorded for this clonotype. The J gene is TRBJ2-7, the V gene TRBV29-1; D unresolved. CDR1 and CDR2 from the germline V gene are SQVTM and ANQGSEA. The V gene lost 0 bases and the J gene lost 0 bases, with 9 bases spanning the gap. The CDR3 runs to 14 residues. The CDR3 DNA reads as TGCAGCGTTGAAGATCCGGGCGCCTCCTACGAGCAGTACTTC. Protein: CSVEDPGASYEQYF.

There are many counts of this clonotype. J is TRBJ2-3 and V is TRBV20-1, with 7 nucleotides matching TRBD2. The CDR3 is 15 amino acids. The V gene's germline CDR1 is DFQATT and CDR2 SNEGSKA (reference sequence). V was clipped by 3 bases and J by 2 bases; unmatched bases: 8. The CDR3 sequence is CSASPRLALTDTQYF. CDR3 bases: TGCAGTGCTAGCCCAAGACTAGCCCTCACAGATACGCAGTATTTT.

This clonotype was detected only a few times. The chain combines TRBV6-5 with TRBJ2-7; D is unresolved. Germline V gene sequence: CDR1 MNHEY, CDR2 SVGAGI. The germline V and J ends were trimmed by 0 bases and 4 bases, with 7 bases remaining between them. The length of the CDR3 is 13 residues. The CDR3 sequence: CASSYSREYEQYF. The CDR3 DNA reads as TGTGCCAGCAGTTACTCTAGAGAATACGAGCAGTACTTC.

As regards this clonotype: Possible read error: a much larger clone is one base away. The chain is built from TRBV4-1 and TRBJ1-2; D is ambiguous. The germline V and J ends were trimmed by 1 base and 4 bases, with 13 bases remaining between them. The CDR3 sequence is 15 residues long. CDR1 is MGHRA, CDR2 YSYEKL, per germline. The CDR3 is CASSQVQTFVYGYTF. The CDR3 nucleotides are TGCGCCAGCAGCCAAGTACAGACTTTTGTCTATGGCTACACCTTC.

CDR3: CSAGTGFHNEQFF. The CDR3 nucleotides are TGCAGCGCGGGGACAGGGTTCCACAATGAGCAGTTCTTC. This sequence joins TRBV29-1 and TRBJ2-1, with 9 nucleotides matching TRBD1. The CDR3 consists of 13 residues. In germline, CDR1 is SQVTM, CDR2 ANQGSEA. Trimming took 7 bases from V and 5 from J; bases not matched to a gene: 6.

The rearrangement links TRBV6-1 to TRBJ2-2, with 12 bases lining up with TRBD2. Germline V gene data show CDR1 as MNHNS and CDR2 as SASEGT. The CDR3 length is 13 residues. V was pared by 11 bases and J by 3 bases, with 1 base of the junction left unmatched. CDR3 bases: TGTGCCGGACTAGCGGGACACACCGGGGAGCTGTTTTTT. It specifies CAGLAGHTGELFF.

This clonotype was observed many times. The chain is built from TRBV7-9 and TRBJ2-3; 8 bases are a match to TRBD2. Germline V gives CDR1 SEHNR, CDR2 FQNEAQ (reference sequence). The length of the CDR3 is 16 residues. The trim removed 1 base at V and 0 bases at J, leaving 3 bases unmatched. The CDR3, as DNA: TGTGCCAGCAGCTTAGATGGACTAGCTAGCACAGATACGCAGTATTTT. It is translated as CASSLDGLASTDTQYF. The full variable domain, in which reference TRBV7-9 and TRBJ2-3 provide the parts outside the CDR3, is DTGVSQNPRHKITKRGQNVTFRCDPISEHNRLYWYRQTLGQGPEFLTYFQNEAQLEKSRLLSDRFSAERPKGSFSTLEIQRTEQGDSAMYLCASSLDGLASTDTQYFGPGTRLTVL.

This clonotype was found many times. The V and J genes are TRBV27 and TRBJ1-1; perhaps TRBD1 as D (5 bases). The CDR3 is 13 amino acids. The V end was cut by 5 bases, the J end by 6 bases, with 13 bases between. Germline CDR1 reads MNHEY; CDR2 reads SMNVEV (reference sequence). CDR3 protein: CASSGQSQAEAFF. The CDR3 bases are TGTGCCAGCAGTGGACAATCTCAGGCTGAAGCTTTCTTT.

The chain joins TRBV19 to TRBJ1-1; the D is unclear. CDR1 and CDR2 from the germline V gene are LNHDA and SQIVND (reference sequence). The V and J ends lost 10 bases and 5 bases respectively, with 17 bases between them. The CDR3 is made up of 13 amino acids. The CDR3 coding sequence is TGTGCCACCGCCCGAAGACTTGAGACTGAAGCTTTCTTT. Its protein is CATARRLETEAFF.

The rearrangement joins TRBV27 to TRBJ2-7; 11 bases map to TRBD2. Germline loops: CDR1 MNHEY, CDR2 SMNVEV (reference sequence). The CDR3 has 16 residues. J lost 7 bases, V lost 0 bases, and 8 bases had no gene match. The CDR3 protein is CASSLSFSGRASEQYF. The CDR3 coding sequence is TGTGCCAGCAGTTTATCGTTTAGCGGGAGGGCCTCGGAGCAGTACTTC.

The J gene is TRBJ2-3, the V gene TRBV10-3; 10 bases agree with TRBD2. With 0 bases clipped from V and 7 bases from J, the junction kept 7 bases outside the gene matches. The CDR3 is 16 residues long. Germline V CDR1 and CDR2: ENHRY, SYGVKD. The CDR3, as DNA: TGTGCCATCAGTGAGTCGAAAGCTAGCGGGAGAAATACGCAGTATTTT. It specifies CAISESKASGRNTQYF.